This T cell receptor (beta chain) originates from a study of post-analysis software for immune sequencing data (dated by TCRdb to about 2015). Notes on the research overall: The recorded disease courses included relapsing-remitting, secondary progressive and progressive-relapsing multiple sclerosis, and some patients had no subtype annotation. The patient repertoires were compared against approximately ten previously published healthy control repertoires obtained from donors aged 6 to 25 years. A subset of samples was prepared in parallel using single-end sample barcoding, then pooled and co-amplified after Illumina adapter ligation.

This clonotype was counted ten times or more. Which antigen it targets is not known. The sample holds no much larger clone one base away, and base qualities are not on file. Library preparation employed PCR. The sequencer listed for this sample is Illumina HiSeq 2500. To reduce PCR and sequencing biases, unique molecular identifiers were built into the TCR beta cDNA libraries. Some 500,000 cDNA molecules were obtained for every 1 to 10 million input T cells, so each molecule roughly corresponded to one T cell. The patient libraries were prepared and sequenced with the same protocol used for the earlier healthy control dataset. Samples belonging to the same batch were prepared together, multiplexed and sequenced on a shared HiSeq lane. From the authors' description of their analysis: Raw barcoded reads were processed with MIGEC, discarding single-read molecular identifier groups before consensus assembly and CDR3 extraction. VDJtools was used for post-analysis of the clonotype tables, with diversity normalized by down-sampling every dataset to the smallest sample size. In repertoire overlap clustering, CDR3 amino acid sequences, but not nucleotide sequences, were matched to correct batch-related cross-sample contamination. The public reads were reprocessed in TCRdb via fastp at Q25 and MiXCR, keeping in-frame beta chains. Entries that share a CDR3 protein sequence are merged under the most common genes and DNA. The V and J calls come from TCRdb's annotation, not from the publication. Within this sample are roughly 200,000 distinct CDR3 sequences, with 29% of them counted one time only. The ten top clones hold roughly 3.4% of the sample.

CDR1 is given as DFQATT and CDR2 as SNEGSKA, both from the germline V gene (reference sequence). The V end loses 0 bases and the J end loses 5 bases, and a stretch of 5 bases separates them. The CDR3 goes from the cysteine to the phenylalanine over 11 residues. The entry retains the CDR3 DNA only, 33 bases that are in frame from base 1. Beyond this particular receptor, the publication reports: Multiple sclerosis patients had significantly lower normalized Chao1 diversity than controls, a result that suggests substantial peripheral T-cell clonal expansion. When samples were clustered directly using the F measure, samples prepared in the same batch co-clustered strongly, which prompted a batch-effect correction. The control group was slightly older than the multiple sclerosis patient group. Patients showed significantly higher frequencies than controls for roughly five TRBV segments, among them TRBV5-6, TRBV5-1 and TRBV20-1.

To demonstrate the VDJtools post-analysis software, the study profiled TCR beta repertoires from the peripheral blood of some 13 young patients with multiple sclerosis. Multiple sclerosis patients were children and adolescents aged 6 to 15 years. The receptor chain draws on TRBV20-1 and TRBJ2-7, with no confident D gene call. Sample: blood. This TCR was recovered from a girl younger than 18 with multiple sclerosis. CDR3 loop: CSARDLNEQYF. The sequence in DNA is TGCAGTGCTAGAGATCTGAACGAGCAGTACTTC.